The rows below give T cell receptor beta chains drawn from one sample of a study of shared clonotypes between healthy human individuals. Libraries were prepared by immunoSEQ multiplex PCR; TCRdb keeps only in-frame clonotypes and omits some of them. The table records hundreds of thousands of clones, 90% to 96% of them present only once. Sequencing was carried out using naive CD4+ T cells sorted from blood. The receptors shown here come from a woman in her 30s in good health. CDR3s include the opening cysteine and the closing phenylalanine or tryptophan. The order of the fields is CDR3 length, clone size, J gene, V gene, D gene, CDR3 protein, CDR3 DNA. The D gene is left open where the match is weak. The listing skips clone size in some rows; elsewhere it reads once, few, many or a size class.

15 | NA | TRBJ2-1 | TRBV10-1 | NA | CASSGPSVPSNEQFF | TGCGCCAGCAGCGGCCCTTCCGTGCCCTCCAATGAGCAGTTCTTC
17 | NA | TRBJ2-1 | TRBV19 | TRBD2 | CASSINPGLAVYNEQFF | TGTGCCAGTAGTATAAACCCTGGACTAGCGGTCTACAATGAGCAGTTCTTC
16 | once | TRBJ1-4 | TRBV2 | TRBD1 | CASSYQGVQGNEKLFF | TGTGCCAGCAGTTACCAGGGAGTACAGGGGAATGAAAAACTGTTTTTT
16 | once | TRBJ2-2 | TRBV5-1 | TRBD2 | CASSSILAGDTGELFF | TGCGCCAGCAGCTCAATACTAGCGGGAGACACCGGGGAGCTGTTTTTT
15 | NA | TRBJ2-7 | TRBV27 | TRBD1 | CASSRHQGQGYEQYF | TGTGCCAGCAGCCGACACCAGGGACAGGGCTACGAGCAGTACTTC
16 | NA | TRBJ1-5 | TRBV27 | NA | CASSLFARSRVQPQHF | TGTGCCAGCAGTTTATTCGCCCGTTCAAGGGTTCAGCCCCAGCATTTT
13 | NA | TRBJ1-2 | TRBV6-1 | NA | CASTPEINYGYTF | TGTGCCAGCACCCCCGAGATTAACTATGGCTACACCTTC
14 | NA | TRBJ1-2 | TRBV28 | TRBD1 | CASRPRRDRLGYTF | TGTGCCAGCAGACCACGCCGGGACAGGCTTGGTTACACCTTC
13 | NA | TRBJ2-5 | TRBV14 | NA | CASSQDLWETQYF | TGTGCCAGCAGCCAAGATTTGTGGGAGACCCAGTACTTC
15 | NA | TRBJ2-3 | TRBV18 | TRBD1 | CASSRQGQSTDTQYF | TGTGCCAGCTCTCGACAGGGGCAAAGCACAGATACGCAGTATTTT